The rows below give T cell receptor beta chains drawn from one sample of a study of blood T cell repertoires in COVID-19. Generated by immunoSEQ multiplex PCR, the TCRdb table keeps only in-frame clones and is missing some. The sample has some 130,000 clones, roughly 80% seen once. The sequencing input was PBMCs or T cells enriched from blood (not recorded which). The receptors were sampled from a man in his forties with acute COVID-19. Both conserved end residues are part of each CDR3. Fields, in order: clone size, V gene, CDR3 protein. Clone size is stated in some rows and not others, as once, few, many or a class when expanded.

abundance: few; v_gene: TRBV7-2; CDR3aa: CASSLFLDRAGYTF
abundance: NA; v_gene: TRBV28; CDR3aa: CASSLRGQNYGYTF
abundance: NA; v_gene: TRBV7-2; CDR3aa: CASSPGRAGTTYGYTF
abundance: NA; v_gene: TRBV19; CDR3aa: CASSIPGQAIEAFF
abundance: NA; v_gene: TRBV30; CDR3aa: CASRWAGGSGYTF
abundance: NA; v_gene: TRBV5-6; CDR3aa: CASSFSSGRSSYEQYF
abundance: NA; v_gene: TRBV30; CDR3aa: CALDRDHYGYTF
abundance: NA; v_gene: TRBV2; CDR3aa: CATTNRLAGNTGELFF
abundance: few; v_gene: TRBV2; CDR3aa: CASSRGQGRDEKLFF
abundance: once; v_gene: TRBV27; CDR3aa: CASSLRPGWADTQYF
abundance: NA; v_gene: TRBV2; CDR3aa: CASSSGTGTDTQYF
abundance: few; v_gene: TRBV4-2; CDR3aa: CASSQNRGFGSPLHF
abundance: NA; v_gene: TRBV7-2; CDR3aa: CASSSDTDTEAFF
abundance: NA; v_gene: TRBV7-2; CDR3aa: CASGRMDSPLHF
abundance: NA; v_gene: TRBV3-1/TRBV3-2; CDR3aa: CASTRGPGDTEAFF
abundance: NA; v_gene: TRBV7-2; CDR3aa: CASSLGRTGRTEAFF
abundance: NA; v_gene: TRBV19; CDR3aa: CASRRTGMNTEAFF
abundance: NA; v_gene: TRBV7-2; CDR3aa: CASSYPRAVTDTQYF
abundance: NA; v_gene: TRBV5-6; CDR3aa: CASSLAQRESSYNEQFF
abundance: NA; v_gene: TRBV5-1; CDR3aa: CASSLSTGGVNEQFF
abundance: NA; v_gene: TRBV7-9; CDR3aa: CASSFGGGTGELFF
abundance: few; v_gene: TRBV27; CDR3aa: CASSPWTGYSNQPQHF
abundance: NA; v_gene: TRBV5-6; CDR3aa: CASSRGLAGWLSNEQFF
abundance: NA; v_gene: TRBV7-2; CDR3aa: CASSYPGQSNEKLFF
abundance: NA; v_gene: TRBV18; CDR3aa: CASSLGTGSQETQYF
abundance: NA; v_gene: TRBV5-5; CDR3aa: CASSLEQLLLSGNTIYF